These 9 T cell receptor beta chains came from one sample sequenced in a study of beta chain bispecific antibodies for T cell cancers. Overall study results and limits: Anti-TRBV12 exposure, compared with anti-CD19, reduced the TRBV12-3 proportion of TRBV signal by approximately 99%. The leukemia cells, rather than normal T cells, gave most of the targeted TRBV signal.

TCRdb independently ran MiXCR on the 5' RACE reads; one entry per CDR3 protein. The sample includes tens of thousands of distinct CDR3 sequences, 2% to 2.5% seen only once; the top ten take over 5%. T cells were expanded from blood mononuclear cells for approximately 3 days with anti-CD3 OKT3 or CD3/CD28 beads. Antigens of these TCRs are unknown. The input for sequencing was healthy donor T cells cultured with leukemia cells, taken from a culture containing a bispecific antibody targeting TCR Vbeta12. Receptors were obtained from a human donor in good health. Some clones in this sample may be carry-over from other donors' samples.

This clonotype was recorded many times. The gene calls are TRBV19 and TRBJ2-2, with no clear D. The CDR3 loop spans 13 amino acids. Germline CDR1 reads LNHDA; CDR2 reads SQIVND (reference sequence). The ends were cut back, 2 bases at V and 4 bases at J, with 5 bases in the middle. CDR3 sequence reads: CASSILLTGELFF. The CDR3 DNA reads TGTGCCAGTAGTATACTACTCACCGGGGAGCTGTTTTTT.

This clonotype was recorded many times. V and J are TRBV6-1 and TRBJ1-5; TRBD1 matches 9 bases. Germline V gene data show CDR1 as MNHNS and CDR2 as SASEGT. Unmatched junction bases numbered 7, after V lost 1 base and J lost 3 bases. This CDR3 has 17 amino acids. The CDR3 sequence: CASSEVGTGRFNQPQHF. CDR3 DNA sequence: TGTGCCAGCAGTGAAGTGGGGACAGGGCGCTTCAATCAGCCCCAGCATTTT.

In its sample, this clonotype was seen many times. V usage is TRBV9 and J usage is TRBJ1-5, with D perhaps TRBD1 (5 bases). Germline V gene lookup returns CDR1 SGDLS and CDR2 YYNGEE. This CDR3 is built from 14 residues. The V end was cut by 4 bases, the J end by 2 bases, with 10 bases between. The CDR3 DNA reads TGTGCCAGCAGCCGGGGGGGGGGCAATCAGCCCCAGCATTTT. Encoded protein: CASSRGGGNQPQHF.

The table lists this clonotype with many counts. The V call is TRBV5-1, the J call TRBJ1-1; the D is unclear. Germline loops: CDR1 SGHRS, CDR2 YFSETQ. The CDR3 is made up of 18 amino acids. Trimming shortened V by 2 bases and J by 0 bases, and 20 bases separated the two germline ends. The CDR3 sequence is CASSFGLGGMVMNTEAFF. In DNA, the CDR3 is TGCGCCAGCAGCTTCGGGCTAGGCGGAATGGTTATGAACACTGAAGCTTTCTTT.

This clonotype was seen many times. V is TRBV6-1 and J is TRBJ1-1; weak D call: TRBD1 (6 bases). V lost 3 bases and J lost 5, with 22 bases in between. Germline-derived CDR1 and CDR2 are MNHNS and SASEGT. The CDR3 loop spans 17 amino acids. The CDR3 loop reads CASSDRNPGPGVTEAFF. The CDR3 DNA reads as TGTGCCAGCAGTGACAGGAACCCAGGACCAGGGGTAACTGAAGCTTTCTTT.

In its sample, this clonotype was seen many times. V usage is TRBV27 and J usage is TRBJ1-4; D remains ambiguous. Trimming left V 6 bases short and J 5 bases short, with 13 bases between. CDR1 MNHEY and CDR2 SMNVEV come from the germline V gene (reference sequence). The CDR3 length is 14 residues. CDR3 DNA sequence: TGTGCCAGCAGCCTAGATGTGGGGAATGAAAAACTGTTTTTT. Its protein product is CASSLDVGNEKLFF.

This clonotype occurred many times. V and J are TRBV7-9 and TRBJ2-7; D is unresolved. V gave up 1 base and J gave up 4 bases, with 5 bases separating them. Per germline, CDR1 SEHNR and CDR2 FQNEAQ (reference sequence). This CDR3 is built from 12 residues. CDR3 sequence: CASSLDPYEQYF. CDR3 nucleotide sequence: TGTGCCAGCAGCTTAGACCCGTACGAGCAGTACTTC.

The chain combines TRBV11-2 with TRBJ2-3; D is ambiguous. The ends were cut back, 8 bases at V and 3 bases at J, with 18 bases in the middle. CDR1 is SGHAT and CDR2 is FQNNGV in the germline V gene. The CDR3 has 15 residues. The CDR3 DNA reads TGTGCCAGCGCTCAAGTACGGCACGGGACAGATACGCAGTATTTT. Translation: CASAQVRHGTDTQYF.

This clonotype was counted many times. The rearrangement uses TRBV5-6 and TRBJ2-1; TRBD1 aligns across 7 bases. V lost 0 bases, J lost 1 base, and 4 bases stayed unmatched. This CDR3 region has 16 residues. Germline lookup yields CDR1 SGHDT and CDR2 YYEEEE. DNA of the CDR3: TGTGCCAGCAGCTTGGCCGGGACAGAGTCCTACAATGAGCAGTTCTTC. It translates to CASSLAGTESYNEQFF.